The 20 T cell receptor beta chains below were found in one sample sequenced in a study of cytomegalovirus exposure and HLA in healthy donors. Vbeta (60) and Jbeta (13) primers were used in the PCR. Measured with immunoSEQ multiplex PCR; TCRdb has only the in-frame clones, and not every one. This repertoire includes 150,000 or so clones. Sample: PBMCs. The receptors shown here come from a woman aged 60 to 75 in good health and CMV-seronegative.

This rearrangement joins TRBV2 to TRBJ2-7; D ambiguous. V was cut by 8 bases and J by 4 bases, with 15 bases left in between. The V gene's germline CDR1 is SNHLY and CDR2 FYNNEI. The CDR3 loop spans 13 amino acids. The CDR3 loop is CASSSRYLYEQYF. In DNA form, the CDR3 reads TGTGCCAGCTCGAGTCGTTATCTGTACGAGCAGTACTTC.

For this clone: Other DNA variants within this sample encode the same CDR3. This chain links TRBV5-1 with TRBJ1-1; D is undetermined. Germline values: CDR1 SGHRS, CDR2 YFSETQ. This CDR3 is built from 14 residues. V lost 0 bases, J lost 1 base, and 7 bases lay in between. As DNA, the CDR3 is TGCGCCAGCAGCTTGGCTGCAGGGAACACTGAAGCTTTCTTT. Translating gives CASSLAAGNTEAFF.

The chain links TRBV6-5 to TRBJ1-5; TRBD1 is a possible D gene (5 bases). Germline V lookup: CDR1 MNHEY, CDR2 SVGAGI. This CDR3 is built from 15 residues. V lost 2 bases to trimming and J lost 2 bases, with 10 bases between them. The CDR3 protein is CASSYGGDGNQPQHF. CDR3 coding DNA: TGTGCCAGCAGTTACGGGGGGGACGGCAATCAGCCCCAGCATTTT.

This chain connects TRBV29-1 to TRBJ1-2; no reliable D call. V lost 4 bases and J 13 bases, leaving 16 bases between the germline ends. In germline, CDR1 is SQVTM, CDR2 ANQGSEA. There are 11 residues in the CDR3. The CDR3 bases are TGCAGCGTTGGCGAGAGGGCGGCTGCCACCTTC. It codes for CSVGERAAATF.

As concerns this clone: This sample includes further DNA sequences coding for the same CDR3. The V call is TRBV5-1, the J call TRBJ2-7; a weak D match, TRBD2 (6 bases). CDR1 SGHRS and CDR2 YFSETQ come from the germline V gene. Trimming took 3 bases from V and 0 from J, leaving 13 bases between them. CDR3 length: 15 residues. The chain's CDR3 is CASSSTGLRSYEQYF. The CDR3 nucleotides are TGCGCCAGCAGCTCCACGGGACTCCGCTCCTACGAGCAGTACTTC.

This chain links TRBV29-1 with TRBJ2-7; TRBD1 might be the D (5 bases). From germline, CDR1 is SQVTM and CDR2 ANQGSEA. Trimming stripped 7 bases from V and 3 bases from J, with 13 bases between. This CDR3 contains 12 residues. In DNA, the CDR3 is TGCAGCGCCACCACAGGAGACTACGAGCAGTACTTC. This translates into CSATTGDYEQYF.

The chain employs TRBV12-5 and TRBJ2-1, with D perhaps matching TRBD1 (6 bases). In germline, CDR1 is LGHNT, CDR2 FRNRAP. V gave up 4 bases and J gave up 5 bases, with 9 bases separating them. There are 13 residues in the CDR3. The CDR3 here is CASGWTEDNEQFF. DNA of the CDR3: TGTGCTAGTGGTTGGACAGAGGACAATGAGCAGTTCTTC.

The chain couples TRBV18 to TRBJ1-6, with 9 bases that match TRBD1. Germline V lookup: CDR1 KGHSH, CDR2 LQKENI. There are 16 residues in the CDR3. V lost 6 bases to trimming and J lost 8 bases; unmatched junction nucleotides: 11. The CDR3 reads CASSPSGDRGDSPLHF. For the CDR3, the DNA is TGTGCCAGCTCCCCGAGTGGAGACAGGGGGGATTCACCCCTCCACTTT.

The chain uses TRBV4-1 and TRBJ2-1; TRBD2 matches 7 bases. The CDR3 sequence is 14 residues long. Germline CDR1 MGHRA, CDR2 YSYEKL. V shed 4 bases, J shed 4 bases, and the junction held 4 bases outside the gene matches. This CDR3 reads CASSRGGDYNEQFF. DNA of the CDR3: TGCGCCAGCAGCCGTGGGGGGGATTACAATGAGCAGTTCTTC.

The chain carries TRBV19 and TRBJ1-2; D possibly corresponds to TRBD1 (5 bases). The CDR3 extends over 17 amino acids. V was pared by 3 bases and J by 1 base, with 18 bases between. Germline CDR1 LNHDA, CDR2 SQIVND (reference sequence). The CDR3 spells CASSIKAGPYFNYGYTF. Here the CDR3 DNA reads TGTGCCAGTAGTATTAAAGCAGGGCCGTATTTTAACTATGGCTACACCTTC.

The chain links TRBV27 to TRBJ2-7; TRBD2 might be the D (5 bases). Per germline, CDR1 MNHEY and CDR2 SMNVEV (reference sequence). This CDR3 spans 13 amino acids. V was clipped by 2 bases and J by 2 bases, with 7 bases between them. CDR3 sequence: CASSLTRTYEQYF. DNA of the CDR3: TGTGCCAGCAGTTTAACTAGAACCTACGAGCAGTACTTC.

The V and J genes are TRBV15 and TRBJ2-5; 9 nucleotides align to TRBD2. Trimming cost V 3 bases and J 1 base; bases outside gene matches: 3. The CDR3 spans 15 residues. CDR1 is LNHNV, CDR2 YYDKDF, per germline (reference sequence). For the CDR3, the DNA is TGTGCCACCAGCAGGCTAGCGGGATCCCAAGAGACCCAGTACTTC. Its protein product is CATSRLAGSQETQYF.

V and J are TRBV30 and TRBJ1-1, with no clear D. The CDR3 totals 14 residues. The V gene lost 0 bases and the J gene lost 2 bases, with 10 bases spanning the gap. Germline CDR1 and CDR2: GTSNPN and SVGIG (reference sequence). CDR3 residues: CAWSVPQENTEAFF. For the CDR3, the DNA is TGTGCCTGGAGTGTACCCCAGGAAAACACTGAAGCTTTCTTT.

In DNA, the CDR3 is TGTGCCAGCAGCTTATTCCCCACGGGGGCCACAGGGGGCTACGAGCAGTACTTC. It translates to CASSLFPTGATGGYEQYF. V gene TRBV7-3 combines with J gene TRBJ2-7; 8 bases are shared with TRBD1. Germline CDR1 and CDR2: SGHTA and FQGTGA. There are 18 residues in the CDR3. V was pared by 2 bases and J by 3 bases, with 15 bases of the junction left unmatched.

This CDR3 is CASSYPGQEQYF. The DNA of the CDR3 is TGTGCCAGCAGCTACCCTGGACAAGAGCAGTACTTC. V is TRBV7-2 and J is TRBJ2-7, with a possible D match to TRBD1 (5 bases). The CDR3 contains 12 residues. Trimming removed 4 bases from V and 7 bases from J, with 11 bases in between. Germline V CDR1 and CDR2: SGHTA, FQGNSA. Full variable domain (outside the CDR3, taken from reference TRBV7-2 and TRBJ2-7): GAGVSQSPSNKVTEKGKDVELRCDPISGHTALYWYRQSLGQGLEFLIYFQGNSAPDKSGLPSDRFSAERTGGSVSTLTIQRTQQEDSAVYLCASSYPGQEQYFGPGTRLTVT.

V gene TRBV9 combines with J gene TRBJ1-2; D perhaps matches TRBD1 (5 bases). CDR1 and CDR2 (germline): SGDLS, YYNGEE. This CDR3 contains 13 residues. The V gene lost 0 bases and the J gene lost 2 bases, with 5 bases spanning the gap. Written as DNA, the CDR3 is TGTGCCAGCAGCGTAGACAGGAACTATGGCTACACCTTC. Its protein product is CASSVDRNYGYTF.

This chain joins TRBV7-9 and TRBJ2-7; D gene uncertain. The CDR3 is 12 residues long. V lost 1 base to trimming and J lost 7 bases, with 8 bases between them. Germline V gives CDR1 SEHNR, CDR2 FQNEAQ (reference sequence). CDR3 region: CASSLGSQEQYF. In nucleotides, the CDR3 is TGTGCCAGCAGCTTAGGGTCCCAGGAGCAGTACTTC.

This chain joins TRBV11-2 and TRBJ2-1; D not certain. The CDR3 spans 11 residues. Germline values: CDR1 SGHAT, CDR2 FQNNGV. V gave up 9 bases and J gave up 9 bases, with 12 bases separating them. In nucleotides, the CDR3 is TGTGCCAGTAGAAAGTCGCGTGAGCAGTTCTTC. Encoded protein: CASRKSREQFF.

The chain recombines TRBV13 with TRBJ2-1, with D maybe TRBD1 (7 bases). The CDR3 has 13 residues. V lost 5 bases and J lost 5, with 10 bases in between. Germline CDR1 PRHDT, CDR2 FYEKMQ (reference sequence). CDR3 in DNA: TGTGCCAGCAGCGCGGGACAGCACAATGAGCAGTTCTTC. It is translated as CASSAGQHNEQFF.

As regards this clone: At one boundary the junction diverges from the germline segment, which might be a read error. The rearrangement uses TRBV2 and TRBJ1-2, with 7 bases fitting TRBD1. The CDR3 contains 15 residues. Per germline, CDR1 SNHLY and CDR2 FYNNEI. The CDR3 DNA follows: TGTGCCAGCAGACCCACGGGACAGCCTAACCATGGCTACACCTTC. Protein: CASRPTGQPNHGYTF.